This T cell receptor beta chain was profiled in a study of HIV-infected patients and healthy controls. TCRdb passed the 5' RACE reads through MiXCR, listing each CDR3 protein once. In the table there are around 67,000 distinct CDR3 sequences, about 16% of which are singletons. The sequence came from a human donor in good health. Sequenced material: CD4+ T cells from blood.

The CDR3 bases are TGCAGTGCCCCGGACAGCCTCCCGAACACTGAAGCTTTCTTT. As protein: CSAPDSLPNTEAFF. The gene calls are TRBV20-1 and TRBJ1-1; maybe TRBD1 (6 bases). The CDR3 runs to 14 residues. Germline-derived CDR1 and CDR2 are DFQATT and SNEGSKA (reference sequence). V was cut by 6 bases and J by 1 base, with 15 bases left in between.